In this sample, the clone carrying this T cell receptor (beta chain) turned up a few times. The V end was cut by 8 bases, the J end by 5 bases, with 18 bases between. This CDR3 is 14 amino acids long. Molecular barcoding with unique molecular identifiers was used for the TCRbeta library. TCRdb processed the PCR reads anew with MiXCR; each CDR3 protein has one entry. The data contain about 690,000 distinct CDR3 sequences, over 15% of them singletons. This entry comes from a study of T-cell reconstitution after alpha-beta-depleted transplantation in children. This receptor was obtained from a human donor who donated a stem cell graft to a child with acute myeloid leukemia. The sequencing used PBMCs from the stem cell graft donor, collected from the stem cell graft. The gene calls are TRBV12-3 or TRBV12-4 and TRBJ2-5, with a possible D match to TRBD2 (5 bases). CDR3 in amino acids: CASSNRGFGETQYF. The CDR3 DNA reads TGTGCCAGCTCCAACCGCGGGTTCGGGGAGACCCAGTACTTC.